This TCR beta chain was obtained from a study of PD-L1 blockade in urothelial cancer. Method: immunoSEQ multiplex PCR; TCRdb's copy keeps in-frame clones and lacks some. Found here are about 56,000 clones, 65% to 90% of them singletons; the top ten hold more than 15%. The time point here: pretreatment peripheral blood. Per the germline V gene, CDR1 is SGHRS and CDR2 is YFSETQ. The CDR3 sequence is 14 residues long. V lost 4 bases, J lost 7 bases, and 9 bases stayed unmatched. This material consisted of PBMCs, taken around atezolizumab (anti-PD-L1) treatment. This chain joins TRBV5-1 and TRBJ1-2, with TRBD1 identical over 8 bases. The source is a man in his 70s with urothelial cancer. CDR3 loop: CASSVLTGAGGYTF. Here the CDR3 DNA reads TGCGCCAGCAGCGTCTTGACAGGGGCGGGTGGCTACACCTTC.